This T cell receptor beta chain was obtained from a study of T cells in Graves' hyperthyroidism and ophthalmopathy. The CDR3 contains 12 residues. Germline V CDR1 and CDR2: SEHNR, FQNEAQ (reference sequence). Trimming removed 2 bases from V and 12 bases from J, with 12 bases in between. RNA transcripts yielded amplified TCR beta CDR3 regions. Carried out on the TCR CDR3, a first-round RT-PCR used the HTBI primer set. TCRdb re-called the multiplex PCR reads with MiXCR, one entry per CDR3 protein. The sample consists of about 500,000 distinct CDR3 sequences, approximately 15% of them appearing once. The origin of this receptor is a woman between 18 and 30 years old with Graves' hyperthyroidism. The sample comprised blood. The rearrangement links TRBV7-9 to TRBJ2-3; D gene ambiguous. CDR3 nucleotides: TGTGCCAGCAGCTTAAACACCCCCGGTCAGTATTTT. Protein sequence: CASSLNTPGQYF.